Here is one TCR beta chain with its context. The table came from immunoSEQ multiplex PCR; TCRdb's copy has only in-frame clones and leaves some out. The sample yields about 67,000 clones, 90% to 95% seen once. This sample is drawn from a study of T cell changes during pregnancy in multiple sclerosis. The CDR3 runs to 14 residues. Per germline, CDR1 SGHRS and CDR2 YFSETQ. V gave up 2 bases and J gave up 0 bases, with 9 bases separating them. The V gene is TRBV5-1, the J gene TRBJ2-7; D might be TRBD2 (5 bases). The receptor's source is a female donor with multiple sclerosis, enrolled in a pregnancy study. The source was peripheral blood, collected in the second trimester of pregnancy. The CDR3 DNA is TGCGCCAGCAGCTTTACAAGCGGCTCCTACGAGCAGTACTTC. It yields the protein CASSFTSGSYEQYF. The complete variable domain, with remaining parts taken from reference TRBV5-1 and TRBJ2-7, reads KAGVTQTPRYLIKTRGQQVTLSCSPISGHRSVSWYQQTPGQGLQFLFEYFSETQRNKGNFPGRFSGRQFSNSRSEMNVSTLELGDSALYLCASSFTSGSYEQYFGPGTRLTVT.